This T cell receptor (beta chain) was recovered during a study of T-cell reconstitution after alpha-beta-depleted transplantation in children. The V gene's germline CDR1 is LGHDT and CDR2 YNNKEL (reference sequence). The junction had 8 bases not matched to a gene; V was cut back by 4 bases and J by 5 bases. This CDR3 is 15 amino acids long. Judged by abundance, this clonotype is hyperexpanded (1% or more). Its antigen remains unknown. Study-wide findings and caveats: The origin of alpha-beta T cells about two months after transplant was reportedly several hundred expanded graft clones. Counts and diversity of T cells one year after transplant came mostly from newly produced T cells. Surviving recipient T cells and intrathymic progenitors accounted for some patients' high TCRbeta diversity at day 60.

Unique molecular identifiers were used in preparing the TCRbeta library. Via MiXCR, TCRdb re-called the PCR reads, giving one row per CDR3 protein. Found here are 3,500 to 5,500 distinct CDR3 sequences, about an eighth of them singletons; the top ten hold 25% to 30%. This chain connects TRBV3-1 to TRBJ1-1; 9 bases align to TRBD1. Source: PBMCs, mostly from graft donor cells, taken 60 days after TCRalphabeta/CD19-depleted stem cell transplant. This sequence originates from a male patient aged 2-9 years who had a stem cell transplant for acute lymphoblastic leukemia, so the T cells may come from the graft donor. This CDR3 is CASSPQVTGGTEAFF. The CDR3 region has the DNA TGTGCCAGCAGCCCCCAAGTGACAGGGGGGACTGAAGCTTTCTTT.